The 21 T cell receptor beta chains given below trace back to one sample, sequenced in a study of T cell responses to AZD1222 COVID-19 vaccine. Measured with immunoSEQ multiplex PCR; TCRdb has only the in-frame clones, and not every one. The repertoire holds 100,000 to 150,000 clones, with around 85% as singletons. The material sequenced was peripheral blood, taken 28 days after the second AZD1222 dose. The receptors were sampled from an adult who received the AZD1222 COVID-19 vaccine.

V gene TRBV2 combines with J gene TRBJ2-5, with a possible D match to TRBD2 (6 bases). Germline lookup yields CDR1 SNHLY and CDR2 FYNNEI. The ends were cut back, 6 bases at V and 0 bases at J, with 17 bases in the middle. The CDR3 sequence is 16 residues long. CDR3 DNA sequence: TGTGCCAGCAGGACCGCCCGGGCGGGGTACCAAGAGACCCAGTACTTC. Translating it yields CASRTARAGYQETQYF.

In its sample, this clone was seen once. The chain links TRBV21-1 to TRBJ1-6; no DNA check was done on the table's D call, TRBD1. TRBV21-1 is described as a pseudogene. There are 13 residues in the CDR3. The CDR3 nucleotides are TGTGCCAGCGGGGGGACAGGCAATTCACCCCTCCACTTT. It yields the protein CASGGTGNSPLHF.

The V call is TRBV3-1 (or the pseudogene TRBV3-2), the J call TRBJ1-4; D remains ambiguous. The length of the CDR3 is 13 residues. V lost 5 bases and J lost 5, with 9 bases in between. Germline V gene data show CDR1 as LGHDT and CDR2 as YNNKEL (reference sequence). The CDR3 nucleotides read TGTGCCAGCAGCGATTGGCTAAATGAAAAACTGTTTTTT. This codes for CASSDWLNEKLFF.

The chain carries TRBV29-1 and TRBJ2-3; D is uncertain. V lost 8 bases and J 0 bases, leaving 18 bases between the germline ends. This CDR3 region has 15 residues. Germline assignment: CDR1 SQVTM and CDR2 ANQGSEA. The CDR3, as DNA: TGCAGCATTCGTAGGCAGTCAGCTAGCACAGATACGCAGTATTTT. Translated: CSIRRQSASTDTQYF.

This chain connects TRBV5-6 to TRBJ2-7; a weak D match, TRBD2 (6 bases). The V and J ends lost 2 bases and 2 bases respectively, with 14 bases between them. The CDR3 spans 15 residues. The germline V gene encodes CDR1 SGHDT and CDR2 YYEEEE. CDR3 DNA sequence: TGTGCCAGCAGCTTTTCCCCCCGCGGGACCTACGAGCAGTACTTC. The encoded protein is CASSFSPRGTYEQYF.

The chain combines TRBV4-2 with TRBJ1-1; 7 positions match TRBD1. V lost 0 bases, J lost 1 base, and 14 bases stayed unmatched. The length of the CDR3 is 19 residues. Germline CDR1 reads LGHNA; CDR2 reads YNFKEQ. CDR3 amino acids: CASSQDPADRDSQNTEAFF. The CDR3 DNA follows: TGTGCCAGCAGCCAAGACCCGGCAGACCGGGACAGTCAGAACACTGAAGCTTTCTTT.

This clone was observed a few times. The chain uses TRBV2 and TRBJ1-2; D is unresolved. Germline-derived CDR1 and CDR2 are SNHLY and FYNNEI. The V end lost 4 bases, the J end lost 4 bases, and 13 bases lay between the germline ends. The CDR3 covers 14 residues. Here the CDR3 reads CASSGSDPPYGYTF. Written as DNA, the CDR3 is TGTGCCAGCAGTGGATCGGACCCCCCCTATGGCTACACCTTC.

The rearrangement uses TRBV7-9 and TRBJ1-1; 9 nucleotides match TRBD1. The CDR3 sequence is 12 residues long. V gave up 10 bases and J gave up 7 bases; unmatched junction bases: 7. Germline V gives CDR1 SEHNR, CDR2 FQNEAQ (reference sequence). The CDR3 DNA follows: TGTGCCAAACGGGACAGGGAAATTGAAGCTTTCTTT. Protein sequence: CAKRDREIEAFF. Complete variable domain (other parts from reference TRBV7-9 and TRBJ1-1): DTGVSQNPRHKITKRGQNVTFRCDPISEHNRLYWYRQTLGQGPEFLTYFQNEAQLEKSRLLSDRFSAERPKGSFSTLEIQRTEQGDSAMYLCAKRDREIEAFFGQGTRLTVV.

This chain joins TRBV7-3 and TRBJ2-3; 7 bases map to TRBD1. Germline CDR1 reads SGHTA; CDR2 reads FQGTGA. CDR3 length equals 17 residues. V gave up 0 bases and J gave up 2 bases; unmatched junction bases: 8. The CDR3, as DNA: TGTGCCAGCAGCTTAACGTTTAGGGGGCGTCCCACAGATACGCAGTATTTT. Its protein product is CASSLTFRGRPTDTQYF.

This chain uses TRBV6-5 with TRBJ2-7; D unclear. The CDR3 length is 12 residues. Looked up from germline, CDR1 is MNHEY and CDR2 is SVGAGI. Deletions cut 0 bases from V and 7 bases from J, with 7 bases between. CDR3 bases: TGTGCCAGCAGTTACTCTCTCGGGGAGCAGTACTTC. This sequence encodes CASSYSLGEQYF.

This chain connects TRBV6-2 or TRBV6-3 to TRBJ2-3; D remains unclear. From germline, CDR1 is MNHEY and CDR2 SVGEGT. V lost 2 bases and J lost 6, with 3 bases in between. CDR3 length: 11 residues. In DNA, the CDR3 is TGTGCCAGCAGTTACCGGGATACGCAGTATTTT. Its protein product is CASSYRDTQYF.

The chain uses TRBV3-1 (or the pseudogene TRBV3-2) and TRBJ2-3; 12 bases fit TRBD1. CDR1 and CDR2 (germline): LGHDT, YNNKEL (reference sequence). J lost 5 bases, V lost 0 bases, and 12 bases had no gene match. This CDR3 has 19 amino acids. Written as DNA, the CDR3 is TGTGCCAGCAGCCAAGACTTGGGGCCGGGACAGGGGGCAGGAGATACGCAGTATTTT. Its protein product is CASSQDLGPGQGAGDTQYF.

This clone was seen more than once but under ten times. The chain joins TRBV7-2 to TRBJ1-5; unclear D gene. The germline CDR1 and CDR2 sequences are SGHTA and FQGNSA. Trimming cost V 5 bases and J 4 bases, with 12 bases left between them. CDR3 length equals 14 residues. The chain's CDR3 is CASSIGRENQPQHF. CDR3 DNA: TGTGCCAGCAGCATCGGGAGAGAAAATCAGCCCCAGCATTTT. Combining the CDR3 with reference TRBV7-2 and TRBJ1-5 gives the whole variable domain GAGVSQSPSNKVTEKGKDVELRCDPISGHTALYWYRQSLGQGLEFLIYFQGNSAPDKSGLPSDRFSAERTGGSVSTLTIQRTQQEDSAVYLCASSIGRENQPQHFGDGTRLSIL.

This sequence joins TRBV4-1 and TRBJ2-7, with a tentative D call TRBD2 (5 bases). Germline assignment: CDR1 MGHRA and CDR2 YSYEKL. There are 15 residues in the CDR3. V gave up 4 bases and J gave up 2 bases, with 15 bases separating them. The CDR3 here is CASSLQTGKTYEQYF. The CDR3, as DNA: TGCGCCAGCAGCCTGCAGACGGGAAAGACCTACGAGCAGTACTTC.

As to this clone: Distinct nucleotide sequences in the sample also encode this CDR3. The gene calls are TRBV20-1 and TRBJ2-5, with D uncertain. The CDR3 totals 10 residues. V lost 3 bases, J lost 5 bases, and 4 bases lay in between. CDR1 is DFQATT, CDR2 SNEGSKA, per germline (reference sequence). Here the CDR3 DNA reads TGCAGTGCTAGGGAGGAGACCCAGTACTTC. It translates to CSAREETQYF.

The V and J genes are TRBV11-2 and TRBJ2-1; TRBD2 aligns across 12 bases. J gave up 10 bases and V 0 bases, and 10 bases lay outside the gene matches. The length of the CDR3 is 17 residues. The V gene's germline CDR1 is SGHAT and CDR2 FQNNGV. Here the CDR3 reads CASSLEGLAGVGGEQFF. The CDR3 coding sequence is TGTGCCAGCAGCTTAGAGGGACTAGCGGGCGTAGGGGGCGAGCAGTTCTTC. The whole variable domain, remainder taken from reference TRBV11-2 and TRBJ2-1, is EAGVAQSPRYKIIEKRQSVAFWCNPISGHATLYWYQQILGQGPKLLIQFQNNGVVDDSQLPKDRFSAERLKGVDSTLKIQPAKLEDSAVYLCASSLEGLAGVGGEQFFGPGTRLTVL.

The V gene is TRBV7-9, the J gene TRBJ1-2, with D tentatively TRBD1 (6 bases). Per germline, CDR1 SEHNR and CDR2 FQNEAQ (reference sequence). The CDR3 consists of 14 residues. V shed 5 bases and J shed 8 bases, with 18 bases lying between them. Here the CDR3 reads CASSPRTAGDGYTF. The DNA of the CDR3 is TGTGCCAGCAGCCCCCGCACGGCAGGGGACGGCTACACCTTC. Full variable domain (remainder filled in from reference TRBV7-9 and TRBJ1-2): DTGVSQNPRHKITKRGQNVTFRCDPISEHNRLYWYRQTLGQGPEFLTYFQNEAQLEKSRLLSDRFSAERPKGSFSTLEIQRTEQGDSAMYLCASSPRTAGDGYTFGSGTRLTVV.

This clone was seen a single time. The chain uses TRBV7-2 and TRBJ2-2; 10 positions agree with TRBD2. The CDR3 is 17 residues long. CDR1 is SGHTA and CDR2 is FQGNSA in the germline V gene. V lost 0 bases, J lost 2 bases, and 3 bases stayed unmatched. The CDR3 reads CASSLASGGTNTGELFF. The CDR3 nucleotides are TGTGCCAGCAGCTTAGCTAGCGGGGGGACAAACACCGGGGAGCTGTTTTTT.

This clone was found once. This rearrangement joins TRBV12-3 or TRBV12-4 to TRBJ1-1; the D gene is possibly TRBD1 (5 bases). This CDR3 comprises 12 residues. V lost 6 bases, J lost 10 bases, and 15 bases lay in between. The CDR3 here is CASRRGLGVAFF. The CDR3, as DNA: TGTGCCAGCAGGCGGGGGTTGGGGGTAGCTTTCTTT.

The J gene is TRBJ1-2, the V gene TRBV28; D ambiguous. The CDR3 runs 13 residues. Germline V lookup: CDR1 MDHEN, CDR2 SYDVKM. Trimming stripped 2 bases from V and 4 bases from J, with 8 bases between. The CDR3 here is CASSLTGSYGYTF. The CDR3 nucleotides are TGTGCCAGCAGTTTAACCGGATCCTATGGCTACACCTTC.

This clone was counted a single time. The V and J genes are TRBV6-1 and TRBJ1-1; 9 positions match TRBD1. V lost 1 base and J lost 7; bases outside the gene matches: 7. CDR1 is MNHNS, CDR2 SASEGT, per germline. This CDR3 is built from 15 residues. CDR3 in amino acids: CASSEGGTGNVEAFF. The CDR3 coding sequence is TGTGCCAGCAGTGAAGGGGGGACAGGGAACGTTGAAGCTTTCTTT.